The clone carrying this T cell receptor beta chain was seen a handful of times. This sample is part of a study of blood T cell repertoires in COVID-19. Deletions cut 1 base from V and 1 base from J, with 7 bases between. CDR3 length: 14 amino acids. CDR1 and CDR2 from the germline V gene are SGHAT and FQDESV (reference sequence). Seattle patient enrollment occurred during active infection, with longitudinal follow-up thereafter. Sequencing was performed with immunoSEQ multiplex PCR; in TCRdb, only in-frame clones are kept and a portion is missing. The sample includes about 350,000 clones, approximately 86% of them seen just once.

The clonotype originates from a man aged 25-40 years with COVID-19, enrolled during active disease. The chain uses TRBV11-1 and TRBJ1-1, with a tentative D call TRBD1 (6 bases). Source material: peripheral blood. The CDR3 spells CASSLGQANTEAFF. DNA of the CDR3: TGTGCCAGCAGCTTAGGACAGGCGAACACTGAAGCTTTCTTT.